A selection of T cell receptor beta chains follows, all from one sample in a study of cytomegalovirus exposure and HLA in healthy donors. Measured with immunoSEQ multiplex PCR; TCRdb has only the in-frame clones, and not every one. The table lists 150,000 or so clones, 77% of them singletons, with roughly 3.8% in the top ten. The sequencing input was PBMCs. These receptors all come from a male donor in good health and CMV-seronegative. Each CDR3 is given with its conserved first and last residue. D genes are given only for firm matches. Only some rows state a clone size, as once, few, many or a class for expanded clones.

TRBJ2-3	-	TRBV6-5	TRBD2	CASRQTSGGGDTQYF	TGTGCCAGCAGACAGACTAGCGGGGGTGGAGATACGCAGTATTTT
TRBJ2-7	-	TRBV29-1	TRBD1	CSVDRTGSSYEQYF	TGCAGCGTTGATAGGACAGGGTCTTCCTACGAGCAGTACTTC
TRBJ1-1	-	TRBV6-5	TRBD1	CASRETGSNTEAFF	TGTGCCAGCAGAGAGACAGGGTCTAACACTGAAGCTTTCTTT
TRBJ1-2	-	TRBV5-1	-	CASSPRTVSTNYGYTF	TGCGCCAGCAGCCCCCGGACAGTTTCCACGAACTATGGCTACACCTTC
TRBJ1-5	-	TRBV7-9	-	CSSSLRGSNQPQHF	TGTTCCAGCAGCTTAAGGGGGTCCAATCAGCCCCAGCATTTT
TRBJ2-1	-	TRBV6-6	TRBD1	CASNRGHEQFF	TGTGCCAGCAACAGGGGACATGAGCAGTTCTTC
TRBJ2-7	-	TRBV19	-	CASRGITYEQYF	TGTGCCAGTAGGGGCATTACCTACGAGCAGTACTTC
TRBJ1-1	-	TRBV19	-	CASSMGQPGGEAFF	TGTGCCAGTAGTATGGGGCAGCCCGGTGGTGAAGCTTTCTTT
TRBJ2-7	few	TRBV6-1	-	CAISESRGHEQYF	TGTGCCATCAGTGAGAGCAGGGGACACGAGCAGTACTTC
TRBJ1-2	-	TRBV4-1	-	CASSQYLNRESDYGYTF	TGCGCCAGCAGCCAATATCTTAACAGGGAGAGTGACTATGGCTACACCTTC
TRBJ1-5	few	TRBV7-2	-	CASSFRQVGQPQHF	TGTGCCAGCAGCTTTCGACAGGTGGGTCAGCCCCAGCATTTT
TRBJ2-1	-	TRBV9	-	CASSPRGFDNEQFF	TGTGCCAGCAGCCCCCGGGGGTTCGACAATGAGCAGTTCTTC
TRBJ2-2	-	TRBV4-1	TRBD2	CASSQGGLVGNTGELFF	TGCGCCAGCAGCCAAGGGGGACTAGTGGGTAACACCGGGGAGCTGTTTTTT
TRBJ2-1	-	TRBV19	-	CASTKWVSGINEQFF	TGTGCCAGTACCAAATGGGTAAGCGGAATCAATGAGCAGTTCTTC
TRBJ1-3	-	TRBV18	-	CASSPTESSGNTIYF	TGTGCCAGCTCACCGACTGAAAGCTCTGGAAACACCATATATTTT
TRBJ1-1	-	TRBV6-5	-	CASRNRENTEAFF	TGTGCCAGCAGAAACAGAGAGAACACTGAAGCTTTCTTT
TRBJ2-5	-	TRBV27	TRBD1	CASSLYGQGVVMREETQYF	TGTGCCAGCAGTCTATACGGACAGGGGGTTGTTATGAGAGAAGAGACCCAGTACTTC
TRBJ1-2	-	TRBV6-5	-	CASRSGNYGYTF	TGTGCCAGCAGGTCCGGGAACTATGGCTACACCTTC
TRBJ2-1	once	TRBV1	-	CTSSHGSESAEVPYNEQFF	TGCACCAGCAGCCACGGGAGCGAAAGCGCGGAGGTTCCCTACAATGAGCAGTTCTTC
TRBJ2-5	-	TRBV5-1	TRBD2	CASSWGVEVAGVSGTQYF	TGCGCCAGCAGCTGGGGTGTGGAAGTAGCGGGAGTTTCAGGGACCCAGTACTTC
TRBJ1-1	-	TRBV19	TRBD1	CASRRDRQGNTEAFF	TGTGCCAGCAGAAGGGACAGGCAGGGGAACACTGAAGCTTTCTTT
TRBJ1-1	-	TRBV28	TRBD1	CASNTGGRTEAFF	TGTGCCAGCAACACAGGGGGCCGGACTGAAGCTTTCTTT
TRBJ2-7	-	TRBV4-3	TRBD1	CASSQVVQGASYEQYF	TGCGCCAGCAGCCAAGTTGTTCAGGGGGCCTCCTACGAGCAGTACTTC
TRBJ1-2	-	TRBV27	TRBD1	CASSRQGVGSNYGYTF	TGTGCCAGCAGTCGACAGGGAGTCGGTTCGAACTATGGCTACACCTTC
TRBJ2-7	once	TRBV5-1	TRBD2	CASSQTSGGQHEQYF	TGCGCCAGCAGCCAGACTAGCGGGGGGCAACACGAGCAGTACTTC
TRBJ2-7	-	TRBV13	TRBD2	CASSPGSSGSGEQYF	TGTGCCAGCAGCCCCGGGAGTAGCGGGAGCGGGGAGCAGTACTTC
TRBJ1-1	-	TRBV6-1	-	CASRQDTEAFF	TGTGCCAGCAGGCAGGACACTGAAGCTTTCTTT
TRBJ1-3	-	TRBV9	TRBD1	CASSVGGTARSGNTIYF	TGTGCCAGCAGCGTAGGGGGGACAGCGCGCTCTGGAAACACCATATATTTT